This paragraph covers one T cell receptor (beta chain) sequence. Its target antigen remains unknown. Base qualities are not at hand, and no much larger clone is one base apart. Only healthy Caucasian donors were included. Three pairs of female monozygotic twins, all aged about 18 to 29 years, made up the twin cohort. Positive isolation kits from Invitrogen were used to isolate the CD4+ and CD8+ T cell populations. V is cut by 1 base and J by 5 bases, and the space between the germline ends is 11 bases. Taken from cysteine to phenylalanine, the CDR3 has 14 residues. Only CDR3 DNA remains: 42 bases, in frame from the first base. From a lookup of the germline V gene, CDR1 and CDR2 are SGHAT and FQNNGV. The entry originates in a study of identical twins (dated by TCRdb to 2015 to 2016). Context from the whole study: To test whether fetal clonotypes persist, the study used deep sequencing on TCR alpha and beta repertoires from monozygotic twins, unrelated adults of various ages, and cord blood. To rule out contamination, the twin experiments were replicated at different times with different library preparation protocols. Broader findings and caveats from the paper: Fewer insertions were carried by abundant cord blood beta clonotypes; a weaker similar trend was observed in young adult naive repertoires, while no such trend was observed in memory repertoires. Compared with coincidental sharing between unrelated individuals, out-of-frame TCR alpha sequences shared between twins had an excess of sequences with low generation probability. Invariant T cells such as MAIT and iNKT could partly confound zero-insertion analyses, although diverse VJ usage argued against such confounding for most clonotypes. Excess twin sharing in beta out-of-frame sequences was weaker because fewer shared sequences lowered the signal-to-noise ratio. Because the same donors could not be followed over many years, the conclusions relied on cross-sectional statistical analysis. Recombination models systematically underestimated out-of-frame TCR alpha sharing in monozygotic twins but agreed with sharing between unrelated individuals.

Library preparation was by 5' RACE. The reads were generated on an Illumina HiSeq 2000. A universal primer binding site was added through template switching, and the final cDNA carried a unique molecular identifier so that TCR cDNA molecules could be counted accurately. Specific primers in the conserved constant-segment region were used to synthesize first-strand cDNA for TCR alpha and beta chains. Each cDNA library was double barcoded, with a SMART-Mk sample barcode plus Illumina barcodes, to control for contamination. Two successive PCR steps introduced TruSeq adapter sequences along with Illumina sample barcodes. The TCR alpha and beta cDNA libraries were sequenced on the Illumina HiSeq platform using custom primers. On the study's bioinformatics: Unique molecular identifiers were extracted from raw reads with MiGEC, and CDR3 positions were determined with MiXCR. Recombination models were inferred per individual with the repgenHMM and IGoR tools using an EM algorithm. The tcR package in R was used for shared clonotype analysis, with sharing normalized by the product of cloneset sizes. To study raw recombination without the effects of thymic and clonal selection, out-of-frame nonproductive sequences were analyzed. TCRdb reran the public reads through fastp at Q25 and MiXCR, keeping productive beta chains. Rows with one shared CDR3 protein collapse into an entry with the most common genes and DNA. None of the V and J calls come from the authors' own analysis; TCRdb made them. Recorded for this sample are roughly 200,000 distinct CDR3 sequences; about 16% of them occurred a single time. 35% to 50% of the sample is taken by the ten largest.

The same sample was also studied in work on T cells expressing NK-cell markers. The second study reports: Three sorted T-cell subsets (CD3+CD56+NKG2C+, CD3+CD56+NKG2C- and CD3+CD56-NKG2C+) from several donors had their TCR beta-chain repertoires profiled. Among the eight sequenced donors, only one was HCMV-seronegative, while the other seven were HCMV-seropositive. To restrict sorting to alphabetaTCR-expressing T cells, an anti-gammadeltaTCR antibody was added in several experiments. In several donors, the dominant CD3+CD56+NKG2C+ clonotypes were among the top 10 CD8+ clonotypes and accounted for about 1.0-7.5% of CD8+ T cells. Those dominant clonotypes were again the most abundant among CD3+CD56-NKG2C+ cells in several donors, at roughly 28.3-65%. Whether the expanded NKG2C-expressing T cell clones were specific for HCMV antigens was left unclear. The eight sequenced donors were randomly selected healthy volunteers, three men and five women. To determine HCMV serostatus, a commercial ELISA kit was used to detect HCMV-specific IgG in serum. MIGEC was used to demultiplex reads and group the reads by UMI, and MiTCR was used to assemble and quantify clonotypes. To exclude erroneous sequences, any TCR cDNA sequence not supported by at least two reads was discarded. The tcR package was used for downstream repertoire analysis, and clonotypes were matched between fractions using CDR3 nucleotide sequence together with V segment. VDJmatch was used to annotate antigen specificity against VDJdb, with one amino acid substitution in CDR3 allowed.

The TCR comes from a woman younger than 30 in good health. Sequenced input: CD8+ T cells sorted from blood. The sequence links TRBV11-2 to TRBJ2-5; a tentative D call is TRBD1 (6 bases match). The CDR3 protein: CASSLALGAETQYF. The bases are TGTGCCAGCAGCTTAGCACTGGGGGCCGAGACCCAGTACTTC.